A selection of T cell receptor beta chains follows, all from one sample in a study of cytomegalovirus exposure and HLA in healthy donors. This table comes from immunoSEQ multiplex PCR, and its TCRdb copy is limited to in-frame clones, with some not included. The sample has under 200,000 clones; about 80% are singletons. The specimen sequenced was PBMCs. These receptors were taken from a woman in her fifties or sixties in good health and CMV-seronegative. The CDR3 runs from the conserved cysteine through the conserved F or W. D genes are given only for firm matches. The size field is filled for only some rows; it gives once, few, many or a size class.

clone size	D gene	V gene	J gene	CDR3 protein	CDR3 DNA
.	.	TRBV5-1	TRBJ1-5	CASSLGQYRNQPQHF	TGCGCCAGCAGCTTGGGGCAGTACCGCAATCAGCCCCAGCATTTT
.	TRBD1	TRBV4-3	TRBJ2-3	CASSQTPGTGSTDTQYF	TGCGCCAGCAGCCAGACACCCGGGACAGGGAGCACAGATACGCAGTATTTT
.	TRBD2	TRBV18	TRBJ2-7	CASSPQTSGRVEQYF	TGTGCCAGCTCACCCCAGACTAGCGGGAGAGTGGAGCAGTACTTC
.	TRBD2	TRBV5-1	TRBJ2-1	CASSLGEGGFNEQFF	TGCGCCAGCAGCTTGGGGGAGGGAGGTTTCAATGAGCAGTTCTTC
few	TRBD2	TRBV18	TRBJ2-7	CASSFLDSGDAEQYF	TGTGCCAGCTCATTCCTCGATAGCGGGGACGCCGAGCAGTACTTC
few	.	TRBV29-1	TRBJ1-3	CSVALKWAHSGNTIYF	TGCAGCGTTGCCCTAAAGTGGGCCCACTCTGGAAACACCATATATTTT
.	TRBD2	TRBV7-2	TRBJ2-3	CASSRRDYTDTQYF	TGTGCCAGCAGCCGCAGGGACTACACAGATACGCAGTATTTT
few	.	TRBV19	TRBJ1-5	CASSLGRPDSNQPQHF	TGTGCCAGTAGTTTGGGCAGGCCTGATAGCAATCAGCCCCAGCATTTT
.	TRBD1	TRBV6-5	TRBJ1-4	CASGDRLATNEKLFF	TGTGCCAGCGGGGACAGGCTAGCAACTAATGAAAAACTGTTTTTT
.	TRBD1	TRBV28	TRBJ2-5	CASSFTGAKKETQYF	TGTGCCAGCAGCTTTACAGGGGCGAAGAAAGAGACCCAGTACTTC
.	.	TRBV4-2	TRBJ2-5	CASSSEPRQETQYF	TGTGCCAGCAGCTCCGAGCCGCGCCAAGAGACCCAGTACTTC
.	.	TRBV5-6	TRBJ1-2	CASSLGLRDGYTF	TGTGCCAGCAGCTTGGGCCTCAGGGATGGCTACACCTTC
once	.	TRBV7-9	TRBJ1-3	CASSFRRLGASSGNTIYF	TGTGCCAGCAGCTTCCGTAGGCTGGGGGCCAGCTCTGGAAACACCATATATTTT
.	.	TRBV28	TRBJ1-5	CASRTAQGSNQPQHF	TGTGCCAGCAGGACGGCCCAGGGTAGCAATCAGCCCCAGCATTTT
.	.	TRBV14	TRBJ2-4	CASSQGRGLEIAKNIQYF	TGTGCCAGCAGCCAAGGTCGGGGGTTAGAGATAGCCAAAAACATTCAGTACTTC
.	.	TRBV7-9	TRBJ2-7	CSSSLVGGQYF	TGTTCCAGCAGCTTAGTAGGGGGGCAGTACTTC
.	.	TRBV2	TRBJ1-1	CASSGASGGTGKQTGEAFF	TGTGCCAGCAGTGGTGCATCGGGGGGCACCGGAAAGCAAACGGGTGAAGCTTTCTTT